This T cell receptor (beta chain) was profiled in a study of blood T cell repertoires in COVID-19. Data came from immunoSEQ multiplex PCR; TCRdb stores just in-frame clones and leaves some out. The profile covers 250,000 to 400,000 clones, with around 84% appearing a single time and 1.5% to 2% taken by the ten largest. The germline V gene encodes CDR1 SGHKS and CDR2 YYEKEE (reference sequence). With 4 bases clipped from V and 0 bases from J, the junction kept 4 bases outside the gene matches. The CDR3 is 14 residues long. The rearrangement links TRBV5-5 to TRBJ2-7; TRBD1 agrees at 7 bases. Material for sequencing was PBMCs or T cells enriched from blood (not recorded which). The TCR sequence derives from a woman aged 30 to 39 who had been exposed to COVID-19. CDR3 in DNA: TGTGCCAGCAGCCCCAGGGGGAGCTCCTACGAGCAGTACTTC. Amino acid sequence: CASSPRGSSYEQYF.